The text below deals with one T cell receptor beta chain. The sample originates from a study of shared clonotypes between healthy human individuals. The table came from immunoSEQ multiplex PCR; TCRdb's copy has only in-frame clones and leaves some out. The sample holds some 500,000 clones; less than 80% are singletons and the top ten take about an eighth. The germline V and J ends were trimmed by 3 bases and 3 bases, with 14 bases remaining between them. The CDR3 length is 15 residues. The germline V gene encodes CDR1 SGHTA and CDR2 FQGNSA. This rearrangement joins TRBV7-2 to TRBJ1-1; D is undetermined. The sequence came from a middle-aged woman in good health. Some clones in this sample may be carry-over from other donors' samples. What was sequenced was PBMCs. As DNA, the CDR3 is TGTGCCAGCAGCTTTTTCCTGGGTTTGGACACTGAAGCTTTCTTT. This codes for CASSFFLGLDTEAFF.